This T cell receptor beta chain stems from a study of identical twins. All donors were healthy Caucasians. Whole-study findings and limits: In monozygotic twins, models underestimated the sharing of out-of-frame TCR alpha. Researchers reported weaker excess twin sharing in beta out-of-frame sequences.

This clonotype was counted a few times. Its antigen is unknown. CDR1 and CDR2 (germline): SGHTA, FQGNSA. Between the trimmed V and J ends, which lost 0 bases and 4 bases, there was a span of 9 bases. This CDR3 region has 15 residues. TCRdb analysed the 5' RACE reads with MiXCR anew, one entry per CDR3 protein. The sample lists fewer than 500,000 distinct CDR3 sequences; roughly an eighth were seen once. These same records also appear under a second study, on yellow fever vaccine responses in identical twins.

Material for sequencing was CD4+ T cells sorted from blood. This receptor was taken from a woman aged 18 to 35 in good health. The chain carries TRBV7-2 and TRBJ2-2; D ambiguous. The CDR3 bases are TGTGCCAGCAGCTTAGCGATAGGAAGCACCGGGGAGCTGTTTTTT. Translation gives CASSLAIGSTGELFF.